Each of the 20 T cell receptor beta chains below was sequenced from the same sample in a study of T cells in Graves' hyperthyroidism and ophthalmopathy. Amplification yielded TCR beta CDR3 regions, with RNA transcripts as the source. Initially, a first-round RT-PCR of the TCR CDR3 employed the HTBI primer set. TCRdb re-called the multiplex PCR reads through MiXCR, storing one row per CDR3 protein. Of just under 750,000 distinct CDR3 sequences in the sample, under 45% were seen once. Input material: blood. These receptors were collected from a woman aged 40 to 50 with Graves' hyperthyroidism.

This clonotype was seen only a few times. The chain is built from TRBV5-5 and TRBJ2-2; D assignment may be TRBD1 or TRBD2 (5 bases each). V lost 0 bases, J lost 6 bases, and 18 bases lay in between. This CDR3 contains 17 residues. In germline, CDR1 is SGHKS, CDR2 YYEKEE (reference sequence). The CDR3 DNA is TGTGCCAGCAGCTTGGCCGCGTGGGGACCTGGACCCGGGGAGCTGTTTTTT. Residues: CASSLAAWGPGPGELFF.

The chain joins TRBV5-6 to TRBJ1-2; TRBD1 agrees at 7 bases. Per germline, CDR1 SGHDT and CDR2 YYEEEE. V lost 0 bases and J lost 5; bases outside the gene matches: 4. This CDR3 is built from 14 residues. The CDR3, as DNA: TGTGCCAGCAGCTTGGTGGACAGGCTATATGGCTACACCTTC. Protein product: CASSLVDRLYGYTF.

This rearrangement joins TRBV24-1 to TRBJ1-5; D not resolved. CDR3 length: 13 residues. The germline CDR1 and CDR2 sequences are KGHDR and SFDVKD. V dropped 1 base and J dropped 7 bases, with 7 bases sitting between them. The chain's CDR3 is CATSDLAWQPQHF. CDR3 bases: TGTGCCACCAGTGATTTAGCGTGGCAGCCCCAGCATTTT.

In its sample, this clonotype was seen a few times. CDR3 bases: TGTGCCAGCAGCTCCGCTAGTGGGAGAAAAAATGGTTACGAGCAGTACTTC. The encoded protein is CASSSASGRKNGYEQYF. The chain joins TRBV11-2 to TRBJ2-7; D perhaps matches TRBD2 (5 bases). The ends were cut back, 4 bases at V and 4 bases at J, with 23 bases in the middle. Germline V CDR1 and CDR2: SGHAT, FQNNGV. This CDR3 has 17 residues.

This chain joins TRBV7-6 and TRBJ2-1; 8 nucleotides agree with TRBD1. The DNA end is a closer match to TRBJ2-7, so the J assignment may be wrong. The CDR3 is made up of 13 amino acids. The germline CDR1 and CDR2 sequences are SGHVS and FNYEAQ. The CDR3 sequence: CASSLNRGNEQYF. The CDR3 region has the DNA TGTGCCAGCAGCTTAAACAGGGGGAATGAGCAGTACTTC.

The V gene is TRBV7-9, the J gene TRBJ2-5; 9 positions agree with TRBD2. V lost 2 bases to trimming and J lost 3 bases; unmatched junction nucleotides: 1. CDR1 is SEHNR, CDR2 FQNEAQ, per germline (reference sequence). CDR3 length: 14 amino acids. The CDR3 DNA reads as TGTGCCAGCAGCTTACTAGCGGGGAAAGAGACCCAGTACTTC. This translates into CASSLLAGKETQYF.

The sample holds many counts of this clonotype. J is TRBJ2-7 and V is TRBV2; TRBD1 matches 8 bases. Germline V gene sequence: CDR1 SNHLY, CDR2 FYNNEI. The CDR3 covers 15 residues. Trimming removed 5 bases from V and 4 bases from J; junction bases left unmatched: 10. Written as DNA, the CDR3 is TGTGCCAGCAGTTTTATCGGGCAGGGGGCTTACGAGCAGTACTTC. It encodes CASSFIGQGAYEQYF. The complete variable domain, with remaining parts taken from reference TRBV2 and TRBJ2-7, reads EPEVTQTPSHQVTQMGQEVILRCVPISNHLYFYWYRQILGQKVEFLVSFYNNEISEKSEIFDDQFSVERPDGSNFTLKIRSTKLEDSAMYFCASSFIGQGAYEQYFGPGTRLTVT.

A remark on this clonotype: This may be a read error: a much more frequent sequence differs by one nucleotide. The chain carries TRBV2 and TRBJ1-5, with D possibly TRBD1 on 6 matching bases. The CDR3 has 13 amino acids. V gave up 5 bases and J gave up 9 bases, with 14 bases separating them. CDR1 is SNHLY and CDR2 is FYNNEI in the germline V gene. The CDR3 loop is CASSQEGDRPQHF. As DNA, the CDR3 is TGTGCCAGCAGTCAGGAGGGGGATCGGCCCCAGCATTTT.

This clonotype was counted a single time. This chain links TRBV2 with TRBJ1-2; TRBD1 is a possible D gene (5 bases). CDR3 size: 13 residues. Germline lookup yields CDR1 SNHLY and CDR2 FYNNEI. Trimming removed 6 bases at V and 8 bases at J, with 16 bases between. As DNA, the CDR3 is TGTGCCAGCAGGGGAGGGACCGATCGGGGCTACACCTTC. The encoded protein is CASRGGTDRGYTF.

The V and J genes are TRBV3-1 and TRBJ2-7, with D perhaps matching TRBD1 (5 bases). Germline V gene sequence: CDR1 LGHDT, CDR2 YNNKEL (reference sequence). The CDR3 has 14 residues. V was trimmed by 1 base and J by 1 base, leaving 8 bases between them. Here the CDR3 reads CASSQGTPSYEQYF. In DNA form, the CDR3 reads TGTGCCAGCAGCCAAGGGACACCATCCTACGAGCAGTACTTC.

In this sample, this clonotype turned up a few times. The chain has TRBV20-1 and TRBJ2-7; possibly TRBD2 for D (5 bases). Looked up from germline, CDR1 is DFQATT and CDR2 is SNEGSKA (reference sequence). V lost 5 bases and J 4 bases, leaving 27 bases between the germline ends. The CDR3 contains 17 residues. The CDR3 DNA sequence: TGCAGTGCTGCACTAGTTTTTCCAGGATACCCGTTGTACGAGCAGTACTTC. Translating gives CSAALVFPGYPLYEQYF.

This clonotype has a handful of counts. The chain uses TRBV3-1 and TRBJ2-7, with 15 positions matching TRBD2. The V and J ends lost 4 bases and 0 bases, in that order; junction bases with no gene match: 1. The CDR3 is made up of 16 amino acids. Germline CDR1 and CDR2: LGHDT and YNNKEL (reference sequence). CDR3 loop: CASSPGLAGGSYEQYF. CDR3 bases: TGTGCCAGCAGCCCGGGACTAGCGGGAGGCTCCTACGAGCAGTACTTC.

There are a few counts of this clonotype. Germline is not matched at one junction end, which may reflect a read error. This chain uses TRBV7-9 with TRBJ1-2; D is unclear. The CDR3 is 13 amino acids. CDR1 is SEHNR and CDR2 is FQNEAQ in the germline V gene (reference sequence). CDR3 loop: CASSVFSQYGHTF. The CDR3 DNA is TGTGCCAGCAGCGTTTTTAGTCAATATGGCCACACCTTC. Drawing the rest from reference TRBV7-9 and TRBJ1-2, the complete variable domain is DTGVSQNPRHKITKRGQNVTFRCDPISEHNRLYWYRQTLGQGPEFLTYFQNEAQLEKSRLLSDRFSAERPKGSFSTLEIQRTEQGDSAMYLCASSVFSQYGHTFGSGTRLTVV.

This clonotype occurred a few times. This chain uses TRBV6-6 with TRBJ1-6; the D gene is possibly TRBD1 (5 bases). V lost 6 bases to trimming and J lost 11 bases, with 14 bases between them. The CDR3 extends over 13 amino acids. Germline CDR1 is MNHNY and CDR2 is SVGAGI (reference sequence). The chain's CDR3 is CASRNRDVPPLHF. Here the CDR3 DNA reads TGTGCCAGCAGAAACCGGGACGTCCCACCCCTCCACTTT.

The V gene is TRBV7-9, the J gene TRBJ2-5, with 12 positions matching TRBD1. The V gene's germline CDR1 is SEHNR and CDR2 FQNEAQ (reference sequence). The junction had 12 bases not matched to a gene; V was cut back by 6 bases and J by 4 bases. CDR3 length: 17 residues. The CDR3 loop reads CASSFVGTGGAGETQYF. The CDR3 DNA sequence: TGTGCCAGCAGTTTCGTAGGGACAGGGGGCGCGGGAGAGACCCAGTACTTC.

V is TRBV19 and J is TRBJ1-1; tentatively, D is TRBD1 (6 bases). The CDR3 is made up of 15 amino acids. Germline CDR1 reads LNHDA; CDR2 reads SQIVND (reference sequence). V lost 6 bases to trimming and J lost 5 bases, with 19 bases between them. The CDR3 spells CASRGSGGAGTEAFF. CDR3 sequence (DNA): TGTGCCAGTAGAGGGTCTGGGGGGGCAGGGACTGAAGCTTTCTTT.

The J gene is TRBJ1-5, the V gene TRBV7-2; 7 bases map to TRBD1. The length of the CDR3 is 16 residues. Trimming removed 0 bases from V and 4 bases from J; junction bases left unmatched: 6. Germline CDR1 and CDR2: SGHTA and FQGNSA. The CDR3 coding sequence is TGTGCCAGCAGCTTAGCGCTGGCAGGGGGAAATCAGCCCCAGCATTTT. Its translation is CASSLALAGGNQPQHF. The full variable domain, in which reference TRBV7-2 and TRBJ1-5 provide the parts outside the CDR3, is GAGVSQSPSNKVTEKGKDVELRCDPISGHTALYWYRQSLGQGLEFLIYFQGNSAPDKSGLPSDRFSAERTGGSVSTLTIQRTQQEDSAVYLCASSLALAGGNQPQHFGDGTRLSIL.

This clonotype has a count of ten or more. V usage is TRBV2 and J usage is TRBJ2-7; maybe TRBD1 (5 bases). The CDR3 extends over 13 amino acids. Germline V gene sequence: CDR1 SNHLY, CDR2 FYNNEI. V was shortened by 6 bases and J by 0 bases, with 9 bases between the two germline ends. The CDR3 nucleotides are TGTGCCAGCAGAACACAGGCCTCCTACGAGCAGTACTTC. The encoded protein is CASRTQASYEQYF.

The V gene is TRBV2, the J gene TRBJ1-1, with D possibly matching TRBD1 (5 bases). V was pared by 5 bases and J by 1 base, with 14 bases between. Germline V gives CDR1 SNHLY, CDR2 FYNNEI. The CDR3 has 15 amino acids. CDR3 coding DNA: TGTGCCAGCAGTTTACGCAGGGAATCGAACACTGAAGCTTTCTTT. Translated: CASSLRRESNTEAFF.

This clonotype was detected once. One end of the junction fails to match germline, which may point to a read error. This chain links TRBV5-1 with TRBJ1-4; D is perhaps TRBD1 (5 bases). Per germline, CDR1 SGHRS and CDR2 YFSETQ. CDR3 length: 15 residues. The CDR3 DNA reads TGCACCAGCAGCTTGGCCACAGGACCTAATGAAAAACTGTTTTTT. It is translated as CTSSLATGPNEKLFF.